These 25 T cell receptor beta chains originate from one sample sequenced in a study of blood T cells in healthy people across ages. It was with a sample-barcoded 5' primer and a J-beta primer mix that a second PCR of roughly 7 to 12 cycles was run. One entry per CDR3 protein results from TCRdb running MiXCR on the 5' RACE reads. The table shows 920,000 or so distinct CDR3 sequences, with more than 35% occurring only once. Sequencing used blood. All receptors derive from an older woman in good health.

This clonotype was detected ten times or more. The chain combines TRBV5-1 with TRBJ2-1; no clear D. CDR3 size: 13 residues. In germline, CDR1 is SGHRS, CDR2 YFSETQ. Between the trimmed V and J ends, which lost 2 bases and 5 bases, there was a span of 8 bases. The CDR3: CASSLALDNEQFF. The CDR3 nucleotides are TGCGCCAGCAGCTTAGCACTGGACAATGAGCAGTTCTTC.

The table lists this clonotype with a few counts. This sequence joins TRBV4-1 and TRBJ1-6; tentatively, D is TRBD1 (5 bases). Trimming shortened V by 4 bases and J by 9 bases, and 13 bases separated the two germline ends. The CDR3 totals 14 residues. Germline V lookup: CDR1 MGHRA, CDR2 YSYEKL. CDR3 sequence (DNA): TGCGCCAGCAGCCTTAAGGTGGGGGGTTCACCCCTCCACTTT. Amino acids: CASSLKVGGSPLHF.

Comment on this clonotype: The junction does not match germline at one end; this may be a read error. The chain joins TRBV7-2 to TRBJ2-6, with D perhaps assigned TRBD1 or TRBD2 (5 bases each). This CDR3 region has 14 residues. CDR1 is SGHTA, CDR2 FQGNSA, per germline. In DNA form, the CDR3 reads TGTGCCAGCAGCCGGGACGCTGGGGCCGACGTCCTGACTTTC. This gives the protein CASSRDAGADVLTF.

The CDR3 nucleotides read TGTGCCAGCAGCTCCCGTAGCGTTGACGGTAGCGATGAGCAGTTCTTC. This sequence encodes CASSSRSVDGSDEQFF. This sequence joins TRBV7-9 and TRBJ2-1; tentative D call: TRBD2 (5 bases). The V end lost 4 bases, the J end lost 8 bases, and 21 bases lay between the germline ends. CDR3 length: 16 amino acids. Germline lookup yields CDR1 SEHNR and CDR2 FQNEAQ (reference sequence). The complete variable domain, with remaining parts taken from reference TRBV7-9 and TRBJ2-1, reads DTGVSQNPRHKITKRGQNVTFRCDPISEHNRLYWYRQTLGQGPEFLTYFQNEAQLEKSRLLSDRFSAERPKGSFSTLEIQRTEQGDSAMYLCASSSRSVDGSDEQFFGPGTRLTVL.

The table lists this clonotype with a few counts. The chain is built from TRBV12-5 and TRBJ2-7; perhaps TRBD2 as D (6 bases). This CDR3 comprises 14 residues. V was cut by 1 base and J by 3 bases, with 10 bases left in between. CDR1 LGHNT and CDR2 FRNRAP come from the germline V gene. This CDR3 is CASGLGLEGYEQYF. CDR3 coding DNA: TGTGCTAGTGGTTTGGGCTTGGAGGGCTACGAGCAGTACTTC.

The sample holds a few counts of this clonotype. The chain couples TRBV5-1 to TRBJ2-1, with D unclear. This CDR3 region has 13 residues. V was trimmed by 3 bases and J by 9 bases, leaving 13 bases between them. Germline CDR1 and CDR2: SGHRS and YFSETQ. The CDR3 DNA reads TGCGCCAGCAGCTCCCCAGTGGCCGCTGAGCAGTTCTTC. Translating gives CASSSPVAAEQFF.

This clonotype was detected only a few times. CDR3 coding DNA: TGCAGTGCTAGGGAGCGTTCGTCTAATGAAAAACTGTTTTTT. Residues: CSARERSSNEKLFF. The chain uses TRBV20-1 and TRBJ1-4; D gene unclear. Germline-derived CDR1 and CDR2 are DFQATT and SNEGSKA (reference sequence). V lost 3 bases, J lost 3 bases, and 11 bases lay in between. The CDR3 contains 14 residues.

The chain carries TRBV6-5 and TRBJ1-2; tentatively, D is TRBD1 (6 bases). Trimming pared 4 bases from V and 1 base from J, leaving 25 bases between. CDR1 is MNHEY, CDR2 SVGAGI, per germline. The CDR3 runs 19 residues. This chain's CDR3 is CASSSTQGRGGGINYGYTF. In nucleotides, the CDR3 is TGTGCCAGCAGTTCCACGCAGGGCAGGGGCGGGGGGATTAACTATGGCTACACCTTC.

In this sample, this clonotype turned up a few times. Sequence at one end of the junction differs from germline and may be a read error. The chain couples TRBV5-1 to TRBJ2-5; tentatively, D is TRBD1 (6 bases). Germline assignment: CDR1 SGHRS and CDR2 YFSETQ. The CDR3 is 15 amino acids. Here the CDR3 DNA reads TGTGCCAGCAGCTTGGTTACAGGGCGCCAAGAGACCCAGTACTTC. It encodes CASSLVTGRQETQYF.

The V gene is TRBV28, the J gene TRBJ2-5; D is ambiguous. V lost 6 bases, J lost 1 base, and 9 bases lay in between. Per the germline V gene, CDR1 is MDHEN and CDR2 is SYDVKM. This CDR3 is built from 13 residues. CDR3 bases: TGTGCCAGCAGCCTGGACGTCCAAGAGACCCAGTACTTC. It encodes CASSLDVQETQYF.

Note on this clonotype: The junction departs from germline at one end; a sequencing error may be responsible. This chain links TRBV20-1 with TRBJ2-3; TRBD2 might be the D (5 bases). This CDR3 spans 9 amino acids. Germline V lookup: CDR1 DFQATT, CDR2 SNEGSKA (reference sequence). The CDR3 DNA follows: TGCAGGCGGGCAGATATGCAGTATTTT. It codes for CRRADMQYF.

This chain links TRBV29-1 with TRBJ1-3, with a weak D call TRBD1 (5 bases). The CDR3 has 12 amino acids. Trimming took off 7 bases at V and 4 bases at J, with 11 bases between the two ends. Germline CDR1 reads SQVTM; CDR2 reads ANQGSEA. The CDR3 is CSAKRGGNTIYF. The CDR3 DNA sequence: TGCAGCGCTAAACGGGGGGGAAACACCATATATTTT.

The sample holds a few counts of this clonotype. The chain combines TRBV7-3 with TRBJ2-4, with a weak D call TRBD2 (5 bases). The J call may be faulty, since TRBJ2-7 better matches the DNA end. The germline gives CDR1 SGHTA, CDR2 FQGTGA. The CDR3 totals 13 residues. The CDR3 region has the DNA TGTGCCAGCAGCGCGGACTCTGGCTACGAGCAGTACTTC. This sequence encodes CASSADSGYEQYF.

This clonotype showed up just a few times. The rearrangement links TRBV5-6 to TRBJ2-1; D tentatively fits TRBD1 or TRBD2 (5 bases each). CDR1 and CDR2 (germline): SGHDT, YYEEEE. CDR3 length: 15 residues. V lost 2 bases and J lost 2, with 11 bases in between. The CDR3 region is CASSLLGVTYNEQFF. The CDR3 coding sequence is TGTGCCAGCAGCTTATTGGGGGTAACCTACAATGAGCAGTTCTTC.

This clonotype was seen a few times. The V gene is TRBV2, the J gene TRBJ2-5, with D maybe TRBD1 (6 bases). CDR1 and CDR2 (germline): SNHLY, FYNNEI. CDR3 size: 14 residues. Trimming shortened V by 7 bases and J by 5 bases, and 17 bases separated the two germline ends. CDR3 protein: CASIPQGYVETQYF. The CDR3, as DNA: TGTGCCAGCATCCCGCAGGGGTATGTGGAGACCCAGTACTTC.

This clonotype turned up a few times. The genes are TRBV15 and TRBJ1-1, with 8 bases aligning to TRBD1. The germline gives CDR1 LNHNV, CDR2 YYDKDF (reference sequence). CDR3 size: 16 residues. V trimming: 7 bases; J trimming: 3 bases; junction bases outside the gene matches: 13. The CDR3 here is CATTSPWTGKDTEAFF. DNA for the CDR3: TGTGCCACCACCTCCCCGTGGACAGGGAAAGACACTGAAGCTTTCTTT.

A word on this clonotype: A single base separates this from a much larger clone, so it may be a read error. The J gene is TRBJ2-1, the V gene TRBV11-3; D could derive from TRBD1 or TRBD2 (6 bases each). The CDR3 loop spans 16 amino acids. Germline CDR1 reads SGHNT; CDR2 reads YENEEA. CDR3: CTSSWGRGPAMGEQFF. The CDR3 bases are TGTACCAGCAGCTGGGGGCGGGGTCCCGCTATGGGTGAGCAGTTCTTC.

The CDR3 DNA follows: TGCGCCAGCAGCCAAGATGCTAGCGGGAGATTATGGGAGCAGTACTTC. Protein product: CASSQDASGRLWEQYF. V gene TRBV4-1 combines with J gene TRBJ2-5; 10 bases match TRBD2. The CDR3 extends over 16 amino acids. Germline loops: CDR1 MGHRA, CDR2 YSYEKL. V was clipped by 0 bases and J by 11 bases; unmatched bases: 12.

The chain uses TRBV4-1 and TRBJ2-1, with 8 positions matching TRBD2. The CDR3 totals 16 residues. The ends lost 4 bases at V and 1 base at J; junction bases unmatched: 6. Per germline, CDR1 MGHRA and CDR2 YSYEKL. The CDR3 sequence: CASSPIGGRSYNEQFF. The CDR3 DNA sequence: TGCGCCAGCAGCCCTATAGGCGGGAGGTCCTACAATGAGCAGTTCTTC.

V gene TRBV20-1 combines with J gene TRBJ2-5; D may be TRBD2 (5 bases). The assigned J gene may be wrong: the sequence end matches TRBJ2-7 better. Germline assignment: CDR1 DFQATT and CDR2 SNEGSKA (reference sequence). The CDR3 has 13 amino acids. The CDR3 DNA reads TGCAGTGCCCTGACGGGAATTGGCTACGAGCAGTACTTC. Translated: CSALTGIGYEQYF.

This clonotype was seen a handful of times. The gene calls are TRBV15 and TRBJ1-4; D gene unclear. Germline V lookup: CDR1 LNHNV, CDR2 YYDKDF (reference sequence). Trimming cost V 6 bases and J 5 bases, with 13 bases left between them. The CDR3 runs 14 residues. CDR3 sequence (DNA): TGTGCCACCAGTCTCCGGACCTTAAATGAAAAACTGTTTTTT. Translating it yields CATSLRTLNEKLFF.

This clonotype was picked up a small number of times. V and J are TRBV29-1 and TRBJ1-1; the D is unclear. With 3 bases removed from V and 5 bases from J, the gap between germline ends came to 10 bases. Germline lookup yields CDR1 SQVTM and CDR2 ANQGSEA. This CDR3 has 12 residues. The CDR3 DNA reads TGCAGCGTTGATGGGGAGGGAACTGAAGCTTTCTTT. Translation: CSVDGEGTEAFF.

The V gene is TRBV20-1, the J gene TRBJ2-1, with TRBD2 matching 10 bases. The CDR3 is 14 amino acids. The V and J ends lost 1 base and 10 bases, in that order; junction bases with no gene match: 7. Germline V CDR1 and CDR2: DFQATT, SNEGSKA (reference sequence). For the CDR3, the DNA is TGCAGTGCTAGAGCCGTACTAGCGGGATTGGAGCAGTTCTTC. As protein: CSARAVLAGLEQFF.

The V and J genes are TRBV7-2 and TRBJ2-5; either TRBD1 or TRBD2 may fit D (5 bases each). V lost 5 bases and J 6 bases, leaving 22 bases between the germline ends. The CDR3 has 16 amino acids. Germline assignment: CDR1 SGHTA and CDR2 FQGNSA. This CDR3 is CASSIDRPALGQTQYF. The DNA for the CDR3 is TGTGCCAGCAGCATAGATCGACCAGCGCTGGGACAGACCCAGTACTTC.

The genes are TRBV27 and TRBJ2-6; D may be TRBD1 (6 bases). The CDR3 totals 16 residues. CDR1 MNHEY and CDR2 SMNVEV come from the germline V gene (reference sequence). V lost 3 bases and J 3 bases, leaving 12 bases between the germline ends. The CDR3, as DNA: TGTGCCAGCAGTTTCAGGGGTTCAGGTGGGGCCAACGTCCTGACTTTC. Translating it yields CASSFRGSGGANVLTF.